This T cell receptor beta chain was identified during a study of post-analysis software for immune sequencing data. Study results and limitations: Controls showed lower frequencies than patients for 4 or 5 TRBV segments, and TRBV5-6, TRBV5-1 and TRBV20-1 were among these. Multiple sclerosis patients had significantly lower normalized Chao1 diversity than controls.

Built from TCR beta cDNA, the libraries had unique molecular identifiers in them. TCRdb passed the PCR reads through MiXCR, listing each CDR3 protein once. The table lists approximately 730,000 distinct CDR3 sequences, more than 45% of them singletons, with roughly 4.9% in the top ten. This clonotype was seen more than once but under ten times. Its specificity is not known. Trimming shortened V by 3 bases and J by 5 bases, and 8 bases separated the two germline ends. The length of the CDR3 is 13 residues. The sequence was collected from a girl under 18 with multiple sclerosis. Source material: blood. The chain carries TRBV12-3 or TRBV12-4 and TRBJ2-1; D might be TRBD1 or TRBD2, each matching 5 bases. The CDR3, as DNA: TGTGCCAGCAGTTTGGGACGACACAATGAGCAGTTCTTC. This sequence encodes CASSLGRHNEQFF.